This section outlines one TCR beta chain sequence together with its context. Its antigen remains unidentified. The sample is drawn from a study of T cells after yellow fever vaccination. The wider study: Libraries from low-cell-number fractions were prepared with the SMART-Seq v4 Ultra Low Input RNA kit. Whole-study findings and limits: Any FACS-sorted repertoire could hold abundant clonotypes that contaminate it from the bulk population. Most clones from primary vaccination were detected again post-booster (about 95% CD4, roughly 91% CD8).

Germline-derived CDR1 and CDR2 are LGHNT and FRNRAP. This CDR3 spans 14 amino acids. The ends were cut back, 7 bases at V and 0 bases at J, with 12 bases in the middle. Production of TCR cDNA was by 5'RACE template switching, which also added a universal primer site and UMIs. One entry per CDR3 protein results from TCRdb running MiXCR on the 5' RACE reads. Among 400,000 or so distinct CDR3 sequences, around a tenth were seen once, and the ten largest hold around 19%. Sequencing used PBMCs, obtained on the day of the first yellow fever vaccination. The rearrangement links TRBV12-5 to TRBJ1-1; possible D gene TRBD1, 5 bases. This TCR came from a man in his late teens or twenties who received the YFV17D yellow fever vaccine. CDR3 region: CASAQGIMNTEAFF. CDR3 bases: TGTGCTAGTGCCCAGGGTATCATGAACACTGAAGCTTTCTTT.